What follows are 25 T cell receptor beta chains derived from one specimen sequenced in a study of cytomegalovirus exposure and HLA in healthy donors. TCRdb's table, derived via immunoSEQ multiplex PCR, lists solely in-frame clones and lacks some. The table shows 65,000 to 75,000 clones, with about 94% occurring only once. The sequenced material came from PBMCs. These receptor sequences come from a young man in good health and CMV-seropositive.

The rearrangement uses TRBV6-5 and TRBJ1-1; D might be TRBD1 (5 bases). CDR3 length: 15 amino acids. V gave up 2 bases and J gave up 5 bases, with 15 bases separating them. The germline V gene has CDR1 MNHEY and CDR2 SVGAGI. The CDR3 sequence: CASSYEAGVRTEAFF. The CDR3 nucleotides are TGTGCCAGCAGTTACGAGGCGGGGGTTAGAACTGAAGCTTTCTTT.

The V and J genes are TRBV5-4 and TRBJ2-1; 11 nucleotides align to TRBD2. Trimming at V came to 3 bases and at J to 6 bases, leaving 14 bases not matched to a gene. The CDR3 runs 18 residues. Germline values: CDR1 SGHNT, CDR2 YYREEE (reference sequence). The CDR3 region has the DNA TGTGCCAGCAGCTCCAACCCCTTACTAGCGGGAGTTAGCAATGAGCAGTTCTTC. This sequence encodes CASSSNPLLAGVSNEQFF.

The chain employs TRBV5-4 and TRBJ2-5; 12 nucleotides align to TRBD2. The CDR3 is made up of 15 amino acids. The J segment lost 1 base and the V segment lost 5 bases, leaving 3 bases of the junction unmatched. Germline V gene data show CDR1 as SGHNT and CDR2 as YYREEE (reference sequence). Here the CDR3 DNA reads TGTGCCAGCAGTGGACTAGCGGGGTCCCAAGAGACCCAGTACTTC. Translated, it gives CASSGLAGSQETQYF.

The chain combines TRBV6-4 with TRBJ1-2, with D tentatively TRBD1 (6 bases). The V gene lost 5 bases and the J gene lost 8 bases, with 18 bases spanning the gap. The germline V gene has CDR1 MRHNA and CDR2 SNTAGT. The CDR3 is made up of 14 amino acids. The CDR3 loop reads CASSLEVGAEGYTF. The CDR3 DNA reads as TGTGCCAGCAGTCTTGAAGTGGGGGCAGAGGGCTACACCTTC.

The gene calls are TRBV19 and TRBJ2-4; TRBD1 is a possible D gene (7 bases). Trimming took off 2 bases at V and 0 bases at J, with 11 bases between the two ends. The CDR3 is 16 residues long. Germline-derived CDR1 and CDR2 are LNHDA and SQIVND (reference sequence). The DNA for the CDR3 is TGTGCCAGTAGTATACCAGGGGGGAAAGCCAAAAACATTCAGTACTTC. This codes for CASSIPGGKAKNIQYF.

The chain recombines TRBV6-5 with TRBJ1-4, with 9 bases lining up with TRBD1. The CDR3 totals 14 residues. Per the germline V gene, CDR1 is MNHEY and CDR2 is SVGAGI. J lost 7 bases, V lost 5 bases, and 5 bases had no gene match. CDR3 sequence (DNA): TGTGCCAGCAGTCGGGGGACAGGGCCTGAAAAACTGTTTTTT. This encodes CASSRGTGPEKLFF.

The chain carries TRBV2 and TRBJ2-4; weak D call: TRBD1 (6 bases). Germline-derived CDR1 and CDR2 are SNHLY and FYNNEI. The CDR3 extends over 15 amino acids. Trimming stripped 8 bases from V and 0 bases from J, with 14 bases between. CDR3 nucleotides: TGTGCCAGCTGGGACAAGGAGCTAGCCAAAAACATTCAGTACTTC. It translates to CASWDKELAKNIQYF.

V is TRBV5-4 and J is TRBJ2-1, with 7 bases that match TRBD2. The germline CDR1 and CDR2 sequences are SGHNT and YYREEE (reference sequence). The CDR3 covers 16 residues. Trimming at V came to 3 bases and at J to 10 bases, leaving 16 bases not matched to a gene. CDR3 nucleotide sequence: TGTGCCAGCAGCTCGACCGCCCCGGGAGGCCCGGACGAGCAGTTCTTC. This encodes CASSSTAPGGPDEQFF.

This clone was detected only once. CDR3 sequence reads: CASQSSYEQYF. Written as DNA, the CDR3 is TGTGCTAGTCAATCCTCCTACGAGCAGTACTTC. This chain joins TRBV6-5 and TRBJ2-7; D is unresolved. The CDR3 is 11 residues long. Germline values: CDR1 MNHEY, CDR2 SVGAGI.

The V gene is TRBV11-3, the J gene TRBJ2-1; 9 bases fit TRBD2. Germline V gives CDR1 SGHNT, CDR2 YENEEA. Trimming removed 6 bases from V and 10 bases from J; junction bases left unmatched: 13. The CDR3 has 15 amino acids. The CDR3 coding sequence is TGTGCCAGCAGTTTCACCGGGACTAGCTTGCGAGAGCAGTTCTTC. Translating gives CASSFTGTSLREQFF.

The rearrangement links TRBV7-9 to TRBJ2-1; a weak D match, TRBD2 (5 bases). The CDR3 runs to 17 residues. The germline V gene encodes CDR1 SEHNR and CDR2 FQNEAQ (reference sequence). Trimming removed 5 bases from V and 9 bases from J, with 26 bases in between. CDR3 sequence reads: CASSPIPAVNLGGEQFF. The DNA of the CDR3 is TGTGCCAGCAGCCCCATACCAGCGGTCAACTTAGGTGGTGAGCAGTTCTTC.

V usage is TRBV5-1 and J usage is TRBJ2-5, with D hard to call. The CDR3 covers 14 residues. Germline V CDR1 and CDR2: SGHRS, YFSETQ. V was pared by 6 bases and J by 5 bases, with 17 bases between. The CDR3 is CASKWFRNSETQYF. The CDR3 region has the DNA TGCGCCAGCAAATGGTTTCGTAACTCGGAGACCCAGTACTTC.

The chain carries TRBV7-6 and TRBJ2-1; TRBD2 matches at 9 bases. Germline values: CDR1 SGHVS, CDR2 FNYEAQ. Trimming took 5 bases from V and 7 from J; bases not matched to a gene: 6. The CDR3 loop spans 14 amino acids. CDR3 residues: CASSGGAGGNEQFF. DNA of the CDR3: TGTGCCAGCAGCGGGGGAGCGGGAGGTAATGAGCAGTTCTTC.

This sequence joins TRBV9 and TRBJ1-5, with D possibly TRBD1 on 5 matching bases. The CDR3 contains 15 residues. CDR1 and CDR2 (germline): SGDLS, YYNGEE. Trimming left V 3 bases short and J 1 base short, with 11 bases between. The CDR3 DNA reads as TGTGCCAGCAGCGGAACAGGATGGAGCAATCAGCCCCAGCATTTT. Translating gives CASSGTGWSNQPQHF.

CDR3 sequence (DNA): TGTGCCAGCCATGAGACAGGACTGAAGGGGGGCAATCAGCCCCAGCATTTT. It is translated as CASHETGLKGGNQPQHF. The gene calls are TRBV2 and TRBJ1-5; D might be TRBD1 (6 bases). V lost 8 bases and J lost 2, with 22 bases in between. The germline CDR1 and CDR2 sequences are SNHLY and FYNNEI. There are 17 residues in the CDR3.

A word on this clone: Other nucleotide sequences from this sample produce the same CDR3. The chain has TRBV5-1 and TRBJ2-2; 10 bases align to TRBD2. In germline, CDR1 is SGHRS, CDR2 YFSETQ. Trimming took 0 bases from V and 2 from J; bases not matched to a gene: 1. CDR3 length: 16 residues. Written as DNA, the CDR3 is TGCGCCAGCAGCTTGGGACTAGCGGGCAACACCGGGGAGCTGTTTTTT. This encodes CASSLGLAGNTGELFF.

This rearrangement joins TRBV6-1 to TRBJ1-1, with TRBD1 matching 9 bases. CDR1 is MNHNS, CDR2 SASEGT, per germline. The CDR3 contains 14 residues. V shed 6 bases, J shed 4 bases, and the junction held 6 bases outside the gene matches. The CDR3 DNA is TGTGCCAGCAGGGAGACAGGGGGAAGCACTGAAGCTTTCTTT. Protein product: CASRETGGSTEAFF.

This rearrangement joins TRBV7-6 to TRBJ1-5; 10 nucleotides line up with TRBD1. The CDR3 has 16 amino acids. Germline V CDR1 and CDR2: SGHVS, FNYEAQ. V lost 1 base to trimming and J lost 0 bases; unmatched junction nucleotides: 0. Here the CDR3 DNA reads TGTGCCAGCAGCTTAGGGGACAGGGGTAGCAATCAGCCCCAGCATTTT. This encodes CASSLGDRGSNQPQHF.

This clone appeared once. The chain couples TRBV28 to TRBJ1-5; D is unresolved. CDR1 and CDR2 from the germline V gene are MDHEN and SYDVKM. Trimming cost V 5 bases and J 0 bases, with 5 bases left between them. The CDR3 loop spans 13 amino acids. The CDR3 DNA sequence: TGTGCCAGCAGTCCTTATAGCAATCAGCCCCAGCATTTT. Encoded protein: CASSPYSNQPQHF.

This clone came up once. The V gene is TRBV7-9, the J gene TRBJ1-5; D is uncertain. Germline lookup yields CDR1 SEHNR and CDR2 FQNEAQ (reference sequence). The CDR3 length is 15 residues. The V end lost 5 bases, the J end lost 3 bases, and 14 bases lay between the germline ends. In DNA, the CDR3 is TGTGCCAGCAGCCTCCGTGACACAACCAATCAGCCCCAGCATTTT. Protein product: CASSLRDTTNQPQHF.

V and J are TRBV30 and TRBJ1-1; D is unclear. V lost 0 bases and J 11 bases, leaving 10 bases between the germline ends. This CDR3 region has 11 residues. Per germline, CDR1 GTSNPN and CDR2 SVGIG (reference sequence). The CDR3: CAWSVTGLAFF. CDR3 DNA: TGTGCCTGGAGTGTAACGGGTTTGGCTTTCTTT.

V and J are TRBV4-1 and TRBJ2-1; 11 nucleotides agree with TRBD1. Germline CDR1 MGHRA, CDR2 YSYEKL. Unmatched junction bases numbered 9, after V lost 7 bases and J lost 7 bases. The CDR3 runs 15 residues. For the CDR3, the DNA is TGCGCCAGCAACCCTAGGGGACAGGGGGGGAATGAGCAGTTCTTC. Protein product: CASNPRGQGGNEQFF.

The chain is built from TRBV4-2 and TRBJ2-2, with 7 nucleotides matching TRBD2. The CDR3 is made up of 18 amino acids. CDR1 LGHNA and CDR2 YNFKEQ come from the germline V gene. J was trimmed by 2 bases and V by 3 bases; bases with no gene match: 12. As DNA, the CDR3 is TGTGCCAGCAGCCATAAGTTCGGGGGAGGGGATAACACCGGGGAGCTGTTTTTT. The encoded protein is CASSHKFGGGDNTGELFF.

The chain joins TRBV9 to TRBJ2-7; possible D gene TRBD1, 5 bases. CDR3 length equals 14 residues. Germline assignment: CDR1 SGDLS and CDR2 YYNGEE. The V gene lost 4 bases and the J gene lost 3 bases, with 14 bases spanning the gap. CDR3 in DNA: TGTGCCAGCAGCCCTGGGAACAGGAACTACGAGCAGTACTTC. Translating it yields CASSPGNRNYEQYF.

The sample holds a few counts of this clone. The rearrangement uses TRBV9 and TRBJ2-6, with D uncertain. CDR1 and CDR2 (germline): SGDLS, YYNGEE. The CDR3 loop spans 17 amino acids. V shed 0 bases and J shed 3 bases, with 13 bases lying between them. The CDR3 here is CASSVAQMPSGANVLTF. For the CDR3, the DNA is TGTGCCAGCAGCGTAGCTCAAATGCCCAGTGGGGCCAACGTCCTGACTTTC.